This T cell receptor beta chain was recorded in a study of T cells in Graves' hyperthyroidism and ophthalmopathy (dated by TCRdb to about 2019). Looking at the study overall: Peripheral blood was sampled at the time of initial diagnosis, prior to any treatment. TCR V-J signatures able to tell the groups apart were searched for in a discovery cohort of 95 or so patients, of whom more than 40 had Graves' ophthalmopathy and around 58 had stable Graves' hyperthyroidism. An independent validation cohort of under 20 hyperthyroidism patients and 17 patients who later progressed to ophthalmopathy tested prospective prediction of ophthalmopathy. For training and testing, the 100 or so patients in the discovery cohort were randomly divided in a 7:3 ratio. In addition, the study compared T-cell repertoires in thyroid tissue and in blood from about 6 Graves' hyperthyroidism patients. After sampling, hyperthyroidism patients received methimazole starting at 30 mg daily, and ophthalmopathy patients received high-dose intravenous methylprednisolone. The paper describes TCR Vbeta CDR3 sequencing of around 140 peripheral blood samples, made up of approximately 40 ophthalmopathy patients, approximately 73 hyperthyroidism patients and roughly 17 progressor patients.

Hyperthyroidism patients were newly diagnosed, had a disease duration of under 2 months, and were aged 18 to 65 years. Any patient with an uncontrolled infection, another autoimmune disease, pregnancy or lactation was excluded. Diagnoses relied on clinical symptoms, serum thyroxine and TRAb, thyroid ultrasound and orbital computed tomography. For progressor patients, blood was drawn at the first diagnosis of hyperthyroidism, before any ophthalmopathy symptoms had appeared. PBMCs were separated from roughly 9.3 ml of fresh peripheral blood using Ficoll-Paque density gradient centrifugation. Progressor patients were defined as those initially diagnosed with Graves' hyperthyroidism in whom ophthalmopathy developed during follow-up. Total RNA was extracted with Trizol reagent, and quality was checked on an Agilent 2100 Bioanalyzer. General findings and caveats noted by the study authors: No statistical method was used to set the sample size in advance, and investigators knew the group allocation. In cross-validation, a model built on a 13 V-J signature told ophthalmopathy apart from stable hyperthyroidism with under 90% sensitivity and about 81% specificity, and in testing the same model reached 80%/75%. Most expanded thyroid clonotypes (frequency above 0.001) were also detected in blood, suggesting blood repertoires may reflect thyroid immune responses. In validation, the model predicted progression to ophthalmopathy a median of roughly 6.2 months before onset, with about 64% sensitivity and 72.22% specificity.

Taken from the germline V gene (reference sequence), the CDR1 and CDR2 loops are MNHEY and SMNVEV. Trimming takes 1 base from V and 4 bases from J, and the germline ends sit 10 bases apart. From the cysteine through the phenylalanine, the CDR3 covers 14 amino acids. The CDR3 DNA has 42 bases and is translated from base 1. On this clonotype itself: Its cognate antigen has yet to be identified. Per-base quality was not reported, and no clone a single base away is much larger than it.

TCR beta CDR3 regions were amplified from RNA transcripts. For the first round of RT-PCR on the TCR CDR3, the HTBI primer set was used together with the Qiagen OneStep RT-PCR kit. Libraries were constructed in a second round of multiplex PCR, after which size selection and purification were carried out. Libraries were sequenced paired-end with 100 bp reads on an Illumina HiSeq2000. In the source study's methods: Raw data were processed with SOAPnuke, discarding reads with adapters, uncalled bases, mean Phred below 15, or no exact constant-primer or identifier match. COPE v1.2.5 was used to merge high-quality paired reads, and clonotypes were defined as unique nucleotide sequences. MiTCR v1.1 was used to align the clonotypes against IMGT TRBV, TRBD and TRBJ reference segments. Only V-J combinations with frequency above 0.0001, covering roughly 99% of repertoires, were analysed. A TCS score was defined as the ratio of F50 (clonal expansion) to E x V (chaos), with BLOSUM62-based TCRdist applied between CDR3 peptides within each V-J. Welch's t-statistics and random forest reduced around 520 V-J features to roughly 13, which were used in a naive Bayes classifier (R e1071). TCRdb reprocessed the public reads (quality trimming at Q25 with fastp, clone calling with MiXCR) and kept in-frame beta chains. CDR3 protein sequences are deduplicated, and each keeps its most common genes and DNA. For this entry, the V and J calls and clone size follow TCRdb and not the study's own pipeline. The sample table records approximately 720,000 distinct CDR3 sequences; roughly 20% of these occur just once. The ten most abundant clones make up over 15% of the sample.

The material sequenced was blood. The sequence was collected from a woman aged 45-65 years with Graves' hyperthyroidism that later progressed to Graves' ophthalmopathy. The chain is made from TRBV27 and TRBJ2-5, with the identity of the D gene unclear. The CDR3 region: CASSLLGYGETQYF. In nucleotide form, the sequence is TGTGCCAGCAGTTTATTGGGGTATGGAGAGACCCAGTACTTC.